This T cell receptor beta chain was retrieved from a study of response to subunit inactivated influenza vaccine. The CDR3 has 14 residues. The germline V and J ends were trimmed by 2 bases and 8 bases, with 13 bases remaining between them. Each CDR3 protein is one row after TCRdb ran MiXCR on the RT-PCR reads. The table lists roughly 500,000 distinct CDR3 sequences, about 15% of them singletons. This clonotype was counted many times. V and J are TRBV12-3 or TRBV12-4 and TRBJ1-3; TRBD1 might be the D (6 bases). The receptor was derived from a man between 50 and 75 years old who received an inactivated influenza vaccine. Sequenced here: CD4+ T cells sorted from PBMCs, sampled 23 to 25 months after vaccination. The CDR3 region is CASSLRDNADTIYF. CDR3 DNA sequence: TGTGCCAGCAGTTTAAGGGACAACGCGGACACCATATATTTT.